One and the same sample provided the 28 T cell receptor beta chains below, sequenced in a study of T cells in Graves' hyperthyroidism and ophthalmopathy. Template material for amplifying TCR beta CDR3 regions consisted of RNA transcripts. First-round RT-PCR with HTBI primers amplified the TCR CDR3 region. MiXCR, applied by TCRdb to the multiplex PCR reads, yields one record per CDR3 protein. The sample records some 760,000 distinct CDR3 sequences, roughly 15% being singletons. The sequenced sample was blood. The source is a woman aged 18 to 35 with Graves' hyperthyroidism.

This clonotype was counted many times. This chain connects TRBV20-1 to TRBJ2-5; 7 nucleotides line up with TRBD2. V was pared by 3 bases and J by 2 bases, with 12 bases of the junction left unmatched. Germline V CDR1 and CDR2: DFQATT, SNEGSKA (reference sequence). This CDR3 has 16 residues. The CDR3 protein is CSASSPTSARQETQYF. DNA of the CDR3: TGCAGTGCTAGCTCCCCTACTAGCGCCCGACAAGAGACCCAGTACTTC.

The chain is built from TRBV10-3 and TRBJ2-3; no clear D. The V end lost 4 bases, the J end lost 0 bases, and 14 bases lay between the germline ends. The CDR3 is 16 residues long. The germline CDR1 and CDR2 sequences are ENHRY and SYGVKD. This chain's CDR3 is CAISGPPSLSTDTQYF. The CDR3 nucleotides are TGTGCCATCAGTGGGCCTCCCTCACTCAGCACAGATACGCAGTATTTT.

This clonotype was recorded many times. The V and J genes are TRBV15 and TRBJ2-1; TRBD1 aligns across 9 bases. Per germline, CDR1 LNHNV and CDR2 YYDKDF (reference sequence). This CDR3 contains 16 residues. J lost 8 bases, V lost 3 bases, and 11 bases had no gene match. The CDR3 region has the DNA TGTGCCACCAGCAGGGGAACAGGGGGCGCAGGATATGAGCAGTTCTTC. Residues: CATSRGTGGAGYEQFF.

This clonotype has at least ten counts. The chain links TRBV20-1 to TRBJ2-5, with D perhaps TRBD1 or TRBD2 (5 bases each). V lost 4 bases to trimming and J lost 5 bases, with 20 bases between them. The CDR3 has 15 residues. CDR1 and CDR2 from the germline V gene are DFQATT and SNEGSKA (reference sequence). The CDR3 sequence is CSAIPRTRSGETQYF. For the CDR3, the DNA is TGCAGTGCTATCCCCCGGACAAGGTCGGGGGAGACCCAGTACTTC.

This clonotype was recorded at least ten times. The gene calls are TRBV3-1 and TRBJ2-7; the D gene could be TRBD1 or TRBD2 (5 bases each). The CDR3 is 14 residues long. Germline CDR1 is LGHDT and CDR2 is YNNKEL (reference sequence). V was clipped by 3 bases and J by 4 bases, with 13 bases between them. For the CDR3, the DNA is TGTGCCAGCAGCCATGGAGGCAGGGATTACGAGCAGTACTTC. Amino acids: CASSHGGRDYEQYF.

This clonotype was seen a handful of times. This chain uses TRBV6-2 or TRBV6-3 with TRBJ2-3, with a weak D call TRBD2 (5 bases). V lost 8 bases, J lost 6 bases, and 18 bases lay in between. The CDR3 consists of 14 residues. Germline values: CDR1 MNHEY, CDR2 SVGEGT. DNA of the CDR3: TGTGCCAGCGGTGACTACCCCCATACGGATACGCAGTATTTT. Its protein is CASGDYPHTDTQYF.

This clonotype was picked up many times. V gene TRBV2 combines with J gene TRBJ2-2; 10 bases are a match to TRBD2. Per the germline V gene, CDR1 is SNHLY and CDR2 is FYNNEI. The CDR3 runs to 15 residues. V lost 4 bases, J lost 4 bases, and 3 bases stayed unmatched. Here the CDR3 DNA reads TGTGCCAGCAGTGCTAGCGGGAGCGGCACCGGGGAGCTGTTTTTT. Protein: CASSASGSGTGELFF.

The chain combines TRBV2 with TRBJ1-2, with 8 bases that match TRBD1. The germline V gene encodes CDR1 SNHLY and CDR2 FYNNEI. V lost 8 bases, J lost 4 bases, and 12 bases stayed unmatched. The CDR3 loop spans 15 amino acids. The CDR3 here is CASGLTQGVGYGYTF. In DNA, the CDR3 is TGTGCCAGCGGGTTAACACAGGGGGTCGGCTATGGCTACACCTTC.

This clonotype was observed many times. This chain uses TRBV6-1 with TRBJ2-2, with 7 bases lining up with TRBD1. Unmatched junction bases numbered 5, after V lost 5 bases and J lost 2 bases. The CDR3 has 15 amino acids. Germline V gene sequence: CDR1 MNHNS, CDR2 SASEGT. The CDR3 DNA follows: TGTGCCAGCAGTCTACGGACAGGCAACACCGGGGAGCTGTTTTTT. It yields the protein CASSLRTGNTGELFF.

V gene TRBV19 combines with J gene TRBJ2-7, with a weak D call TRBD1 (6 bases). Germline V gene lookup returns CDR1 LNHDA and CDR2 SQIVND (reference sequence). Trimming took 5 bases from V and 0 from J, leaving 14 bases between them. The CDR3 length is 15 residues. The CDR3 nucleotides are TGTGCCAGTAGTTTCACAGGGTCGGGCTCCTACGAGCAGTACTTC. This sequence encodes CASSFTGSGSYEQYF.

This clonotype came up a few times. The CDR3 loop is CASSMPGMSAKNIQYF. The CDR3 nucleotides read TGTGCCAGTAGTATGCCGGGGATGTCGGCCAAAAACATTCAGTACTTC. The rearrangement links TRBV19 to TRBJ2-4; TRBD2 is a possible D gene (5 bases). The V gene lost 3 bases and the J gene lost 1 base, with 13 bases spanning the gap. Germline V lookup: CDR1 LNHDA, CDR2 SQIVND (reference sequence). The CDR3 contains 16 residues.

There are a few counts of this clonotype. This sequence joins TRBV18 and TRBJ1-2; D is unresolved. This CDR3 comprises 14 residues. V gave up 4 bases and J gave up 4 bases, with 13 bases separating them. Germline lookup yields CDR1 KGHSH and CDR2 LQKENI. As DNA, the CDR3 is TGTGCCAGCTCACACAATCGGGAGGGCTATGGCTACACCTTC. The encoded protein is CASSHNREGYGYTF. The full variable domain, in which reference TRBV18 and TRBJ1-2 provide the parts outside the CDR3, is NAGVMQNPRHLVRRRGQEARLRCSPMKGHSHVYWYRQLPEEGLKFMVYLQKENIIDESGMPKERFSAEFPKEGPSILRIQQVVRGDSAAYFCASSHNREGYGYTFGSGTRLTVV.

This clonotype was picked up many times. V usage is TRBV11-2 and J usage is TRBJ2-5, with 11 bases lining up with TRBD2. V trimming: 6 bases; J trimming: 0 bases; junction bases outside the gene matches: 3. Germline V gene sequence: CDR1 SGHAT, CDR2 FQNNGV. The CDR3 is 15 amino acids. The CDR3 reads CASRKGLADQETQYF. The CDR3 nucleotides are TGTGCCAGCAGGAAGGGACTAGCGGACCAAGAGACCCAGTACTTC.

In its sample, this clonotype was seen many times. This chain links TRBV30 with TRBJ2-1; 10 bases align to TRBD2. The junction had 13 bases not matched to a gene; V was cut back by 4 bases and J by 10 bases. The CDR3 is made up of 15 amino acids. CDR1 and CDR2 from the germline V gene are GTSNPN and SVGIG (reference sequence). The CDR3 region is CAWTILAGAPREQFF. The CDR3 DNA reads as TGTGCCTGGACCATTCTAGCGGGGGCCCCTAGGGAGCAGTTCTTC.

This clonotype has more than one count but fewer than ten. The chain links TRBV5-1 to TRBJ2-1, with 7 bases fitting TRBD2. V was pared by 0 bases and J by 4 bases, with 4 bases of the junction left unmatched. The CDR3 is 15 residues long. Germline assignment: CDR1 SGHRS and CDR2 YFSETQ. The CDR3 loop reads CASSLVLALYNEQFF. The CDR3 DNA follows: TGCGCCAGCAGCTTGGTACTAGCGTTATACAATGAGCAGTTCTTC.

This clonotype was seen only a few times. The CDR3: CSASCPVEGAKSPLHF. CDR3 DNA sequence: TGCAGTGCTAGTTGCCCCGTGGAGGGGGCAAAGTCACCCCTCCACTTT. The V and J genes are TRBV20-1 and TRBJ1-6, with TRBD1 matching 7 bases. Germline CDR1 DFQATT, CDR2 SNEGSKA (reference sequence). The V gene end was trimmed by 3 bases and the J gene end by 10 bases; junction bases not matched to a gene: 15. There are 16 residues in the CDR3.

V and J are TRBV5-1 and TRBJ2-2; D perhaps matches TRBD2 (6 bases). The length of the CDR3 is 16 residues. Trimming stripped 0 bases from V and 0 bases from J, with 9 bases between. Germline V CDR1 and CDR2: SGHRS, YFSETQ. CDR3 nucleotides: TGCGCCAGCAGCTTGGCCGCGGGGTCGAACACCGGGGAGCTGTTTTTT. This sequence encodes CASSLAAGSNTGELFF.

This clonotype was detected ten times or more. This chain uses TRBV12-3 or TRBV12-4 with TRBJ2-5; weak D call: TRBD2 (5 bases). The CDR3 totals 15 residues. Trimming took off 6 bases at V and 5 bases at J, with 19 bases between the two ends. The CDR3 DNA follows: TGTGCCAGCAGCTCCTCTAGAGGCCAGCGGGAGACCCAGTACTTC. Residues: CASSSSRGQRETQYF.

The J gene is TRBJ1-1, the V gene TRBV19, with 7 bases that match TRBD1. The V gene end was trimmed by 6 bases and the J gene end by 5 bases; junction bases not matched to a gene: 18. This CDR3 is built from 17 residues. Germline V gene lookup returns CDR1 LNHDA and CDR2 SQIVND (reference sequence). The CDR3 region is CASSPKVDRVRRTEAFF. CDR3 DNA: TGTGCCAGTAGCCCAAAGGTCGACAGGGTAAGACGGACTGAAGCTTTCTTT.

This clonotype was recorded a few times. V usage is TRBV27 and J usage is TRBJ2-7; D is undetermined. CDR1 MNHEY and CDR2 SMNVEV come from the germline V gene (reference sequence). V was pared by 4 bases and J by 7 bases, with 11 bases between. This CDR3 has 12 amino acids. The CDR3 loop is CASSSRLREQYF. The CDR3 DNA sequence: TGTGCCAGCAGTTCAAGATTGAGGGAGCAGTACTTC.

The table lists this clonotype with many counts. J is TRBJ2-5 and V is TRBV18; no firm D call. Trimming took 0 bases from V and 2 from J, leaving 7 bases between them. This CDR3 is built from 14 residues. Germline V lookup: CDR1 KGHSH, CDR2 LQKENI. Here the CDR3 reads CASSPPVIQETQYF. CDR3 DNA: TGTGCCAGCTCACCACCTGTAATACAAGAGACCCAGTACTTC. The full variable domain, with the rest looked up from reference TRBV18 and TRBJ2-5, is NAGVMQNPRHLVRRRGQEARLRCSPMKGHSHVYWYRQLPEEGLKFMVYLQKENIIDESGMPKERFSAEFPKEGPSILRIQQVVRGDSAAYFCASSPPVIQETQYFGPGTRLLVL.

This clonotype has at least ten counts. The CDR3 nucleotides are TGCGCCAGCAGCTCGGCTAACAGATATGAGCAGTTCTTC. Translated: CASSSANRYEQFF. The V gene is TRBV5-1, the J gene TRBJ2-1, with unresolved D. Trimming removed 3 bases from V and 8 bases from J, with 12 bases in between. The germline CDR1 and CDR2 sequences are SGHRS and YFSETQ. The CDR3 is 13 residues long.

This clonotype was seen more than once but under ten times. The rearrangement joins TRBV6-2 or TRBV6-3 to TRBJ2-6; 10 positions match TRBD2. From germline, CDR1 is MNHEY and CDR2 SVGEGT. The CDR3 spans 19 residues. After removal of 2 bases from V and 1 base from J, the junction contained 8 bases not matched to a gene. DNA for the CDR3: TGTGCCAGCAGTTACATACCGGGACTAGCGAGGTCTGGGGCCAACGTCCTGACTTTC. It codes for CASSYIPGLARSGANVLTF.

V usage is TRBV7-2 and J usage is TRBJ2-5; D tentatively reads TRBD1 or TRBD2 (5 bases each). Germline CDR1 SGHTA, CDR2 FQGNSA. This CDR3 has 15 residues. V shed 5 bases and J shed 6 bases, with 19 bases lying between them. The CDR3 protein is CASSPPLGEFKTQYF. CDR3 sequence (DNA): TGTGCCAGCAGCCCCCCCCTGGGGGAGTTTAAGACCCAGTACTTC.

This clonotype was counted ten times or more. This sequence joins TRBV18 and TRBJ1-3; D gene uncertain. Per germline, CDR1 KGHSH and CDR2 LQKENI. Trimming removed 3 bases from V and 6 bases from J, with 12 bases in between. CDR3 length: 14 amino acids. CDR3 in amino acids: CASSPGRQENTIYF. CDR3 coding DNA: TGTGCCAGCTCACCGGGCAGGCAGGAAAACACCATATATTTT.

This clonotype has only a few counts. The rearrangement uses TRBV6-1 and TRBJ1-3, with TRBD1 matching over 8 bases. CDR1 is MNHNS and CDR2 is SASEGT in the germline V gene. J was trimmed by 2 bases and V by 5 bases; bases with no gene match: 8. This CDR3 contains 16 residues. CDR3 protein: CASSRDRGPTGNTIYF. CDR3 nucleotide sequence: TGTGCCAGCAGTCGAGACAGGGGCCCCACTGGAAACACCATATATTTT.

Only a few counts were recorded for this clonotype. The chain joins TRBV13 to TRBJ1-1; the match to TRBD1 covers 8 bases. This CDR3 has 18 residues. V lost 5 bases to trimming and J lost 5 bases; unmatched junction nucleotides: 19. The V gene's germline CDR1 is PRHDT and CDR2 FYEKMQ (reference sequence). The chain's CDR3 is CASSTDRGMMGMWTEAFF. Here the CDR3 DNA reads TGTGCCAGCAGCACAGACAGGGGAATGATGGGGATGTGGACTGAAGCTTTCTTT.

This clonotype was counted a single time. This sequence joins TRBV27 and TRBJ1-6; D gene uncertain. From germline, CDR1 is MNHEY and CDR2 SMNVEV (reference sequence). The V end lost 2 bases, the J end lost 8 bases, and 10 bases lay between the germline ends. This CDR3 is 14 amino acids long. In DNA, the CDR3 is TGTGCCAGCAGTTTAGGTTTTATGGATTCACCCCTCCACTTT. Protein sequence: CASSLGFMDSPLHF.